Listed below are T cell receptor beta chains from one sample, sequenced in a study of cytotoxic CD8 clonotypes in ibrutinib-treated CLL. The data were produced by immunoSEQ multiplex PCR, yet TCRdb's version contains in-frame clones alone and is incomplete. The data contain over 75,000 clones, approximately 80% of them seen just once; the ten biggest clones take up about 32%. This specimen was PBMCs, taken after 12 months of ibrutinib treatment. The receptors were sampled from a human donor with chronic lymphocytic leukemia. CDR3s include the opening cysteine and the closing phenylalanine or tryptophan. Fields, in order: V gene, J gene, CDR3 protein.

TRBV6-5	TRBJ2-2	CASSWAETGATGELFF
TRBV12-5	TRBJ1-2	CASGLVGVYGYTF
TRBV7-8	TRBJ2-3	CASSLGLGDTQYF
TRBV10-3	TRBJ2-7	CAISVGLAGGHEQYF
TRBV5-1	TRBJ1-1	CASSLGGPRAEAFF
TRBV19	TRBJ1-1	CASTPIPRTGLNTEAFF
TRBV6-5	TRBJ2-3	CAIGGGRLDTQYF
TRBV18	TRBJ1-5	CASSVGTHGNQPQHF
TRBV7-7	TRBJ2-5	CASSLGIPKETQYF
TRBV7-8	TRBJ2-7	CASSRPGTGDYEQYF
TRBV18	TRBJ2-5	CASSPQGAGETQYF
TRBV20-1	TRBJ1-1	CSARDRTGAFF
TRBV6-1	TRBJ1-5	CASRQGNQPQHF
TRBV29-1	TRBJ2-1	CSVVPLGSGRLGEQFF
TRBV6-6	TRBJ1-6	CAGSRDSHSPLHF
TRBV5-4	TRBJ1-6	CASSLLYDSYNSPLHF
TRBV6-6	TRBJ2-5	CASSSLGLKTQYF
TRBV5-1	TRBJ2-7	CASSWRTGDEQYF
TRBV28	TRBJ2-7	CASSPRGVNYEQYF
TRBV7-7	TRBJ1-1	CAVSDGTGNTEAFF
TRBV28	TRBJ2-7	CASQTGDRGRGEQYF
TRBV6-6	TRBJ1-6	CASRPGSSTNSPLHF
TRBV2	TRBJ2-5	CASSEVGPQETQYF